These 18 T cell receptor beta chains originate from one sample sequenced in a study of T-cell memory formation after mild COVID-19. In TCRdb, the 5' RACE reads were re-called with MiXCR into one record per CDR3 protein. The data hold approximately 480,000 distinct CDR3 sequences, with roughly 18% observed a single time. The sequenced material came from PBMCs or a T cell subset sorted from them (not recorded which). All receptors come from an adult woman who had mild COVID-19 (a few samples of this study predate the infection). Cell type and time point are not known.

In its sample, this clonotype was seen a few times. CDR3 residues: CASSDLPSKADTQYF. CDR3 DNA: TGTGCCAGCAGCGACCTTCCTAGCAAGGCAGATACGCAGTATTTT. The rearrangement uses TRBV11-2 and TRBJ2-3; the D gene is possibly TRBD2 (5 bases). Germline lookup yields CDR1 SGHAT and CDR2 FQNNGV. CDR3 length equals 15 residues. Trimming stripped 5 bases from V and 4 bases from J, with 16 bases between. Filled out from reference TRBV11-2 and TRBJ2-3, the complete variable domain reads EAGVAQSPRYKIIEKRQSVAFWCNPISGHATLYWYQQILGQGPKLLIQFQNNGVVDDSQLPKDRFSAERLKGVDSTLKIQPAKLEDSAVYLCASSDLPSKADTQYFGPGTRLTVL.

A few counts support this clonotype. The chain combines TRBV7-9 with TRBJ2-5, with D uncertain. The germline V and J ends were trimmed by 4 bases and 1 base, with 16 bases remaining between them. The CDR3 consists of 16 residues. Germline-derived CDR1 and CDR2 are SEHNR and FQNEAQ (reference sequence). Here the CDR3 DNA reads TGTGCCAGCAGCTCCTCCGATGACGCTATCCAAGAGACCCAGTACTTC. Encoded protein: CASSSSDDAIQETQYF.

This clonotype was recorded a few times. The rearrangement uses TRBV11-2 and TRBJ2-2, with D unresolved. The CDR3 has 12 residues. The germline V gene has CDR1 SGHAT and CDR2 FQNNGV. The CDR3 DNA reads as TGTGCATACCGTTGGGGAACCGGGGAGCTGTTTTTT. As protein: CAYRWGTGELFF.

CDR3 sequence: CASSLGVDNNEQFF. CDR3 nucleotide sequence: TGTGCCAGCAGCTTAGGCGTAGACAACAATGAGCAGTTCTTC. J is TRBJ2-1 and V is TRBV7-9; D is unclear. The ends were cut back, 1 base at V and 5 bases at J, with 9 bases in the middle. CDR1 and CDR2 from the germline V gene are SEHNR and FQNEAQ (reference sequence). The CDR3 is 14 residues long. Combining the CDR3 with reference TRBV7-9 and TRBJ2-1 gives the whole variable domain DTGVSQNPRHKITKRGQNVTFRCDPISEHNRLYWYRQTLGQGPEFLTYFQNEAQLEKSRLLSDRFSAERPKGSFSTLEIQRTEQGDSAMYLCASSLGVDNNEQFFGPGTRLTVL.

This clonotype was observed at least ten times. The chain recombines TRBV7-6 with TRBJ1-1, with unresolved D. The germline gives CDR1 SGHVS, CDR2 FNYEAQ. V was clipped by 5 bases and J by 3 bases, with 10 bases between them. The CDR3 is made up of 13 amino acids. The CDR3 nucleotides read TGTGCCAGCAGCCTAAACACAGACACTGAAGCTTTCTTT. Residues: CASSLNTDTEAFF.

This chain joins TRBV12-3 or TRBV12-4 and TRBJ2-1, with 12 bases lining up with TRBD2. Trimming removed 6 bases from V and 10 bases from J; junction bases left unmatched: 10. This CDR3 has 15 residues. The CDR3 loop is CASSLASGGVREQFF. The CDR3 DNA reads TGTGCCAGCAGCCTCGCTAGCGGGGGGGTAAGGGAGCAGTTCTTC.

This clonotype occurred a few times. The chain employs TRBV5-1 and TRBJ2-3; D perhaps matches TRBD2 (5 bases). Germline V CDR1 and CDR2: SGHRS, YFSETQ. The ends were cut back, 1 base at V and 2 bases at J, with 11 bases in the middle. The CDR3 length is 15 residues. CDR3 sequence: CASSLQQRSTDTQYF. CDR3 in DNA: TGCGCCAGCAGCTTGCAGCAGCGGTCCACAGATACGCAGTATTTT.

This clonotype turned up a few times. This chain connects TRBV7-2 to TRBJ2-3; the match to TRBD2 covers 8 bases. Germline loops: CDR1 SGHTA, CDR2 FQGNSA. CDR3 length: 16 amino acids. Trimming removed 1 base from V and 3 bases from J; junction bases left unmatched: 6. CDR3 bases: TGTGCCAGCAGCTTAGTAGCGGGAAGGGTTACAGATACGCAGTATTTT. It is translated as CASSLVAGRVTDTQYF.

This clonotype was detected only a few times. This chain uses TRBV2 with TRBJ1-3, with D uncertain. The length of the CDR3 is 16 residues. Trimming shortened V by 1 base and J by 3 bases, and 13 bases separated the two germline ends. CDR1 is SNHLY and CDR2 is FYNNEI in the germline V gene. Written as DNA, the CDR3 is TGTGCCAGCAGTGAAGGTATAGGGCTTCATGGAAACACCATATATTTT. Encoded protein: CASSEGIGLHGNTIYF. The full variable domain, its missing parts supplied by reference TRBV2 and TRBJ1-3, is EPEVTQTPSHQVTQMGQEVILRCVPISNHLYFYWYRQILGQKVEFLVSFYNNEISEKSEIFDDQFSVERPDGSNFTLKIRSTKLEDSAMYFCASSEGIGLHGNTIYFGEGSWLTVV.

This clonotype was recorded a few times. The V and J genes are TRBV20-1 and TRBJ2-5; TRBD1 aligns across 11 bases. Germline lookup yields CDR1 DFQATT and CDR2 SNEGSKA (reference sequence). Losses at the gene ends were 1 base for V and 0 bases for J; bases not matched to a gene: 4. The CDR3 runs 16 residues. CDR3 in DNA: TGCAGTGCTAGAGGGACAGGGGGCATAGACCAAGAGACCCAGTACTTC. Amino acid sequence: CSARGTGGIDQETQYF.

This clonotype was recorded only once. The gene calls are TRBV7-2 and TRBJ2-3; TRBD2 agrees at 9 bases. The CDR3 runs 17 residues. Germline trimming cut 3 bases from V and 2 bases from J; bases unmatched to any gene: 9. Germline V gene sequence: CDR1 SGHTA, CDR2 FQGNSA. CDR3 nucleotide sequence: TGTGCCAGCAGCTTTTACGTAGCGGGAGTCTCCACAGATACGCAGTATTTT. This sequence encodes CASSFYVAGVSTDTQYF.

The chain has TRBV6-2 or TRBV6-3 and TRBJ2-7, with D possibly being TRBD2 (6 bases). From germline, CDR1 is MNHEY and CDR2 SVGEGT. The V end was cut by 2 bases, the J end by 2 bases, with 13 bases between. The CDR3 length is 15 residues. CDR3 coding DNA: TGTGCCAGCAGTTACGGAACTAGCTGTGCCTACGAGCAGTACTTC. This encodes CASSYGTSCAYEQYF.

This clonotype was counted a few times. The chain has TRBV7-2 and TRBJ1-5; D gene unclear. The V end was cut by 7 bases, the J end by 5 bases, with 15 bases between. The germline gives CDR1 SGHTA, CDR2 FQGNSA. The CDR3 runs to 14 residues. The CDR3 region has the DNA TGTGCCAGCACCCTGGGTGCACTCTATCAGCCCCAGCATTTT. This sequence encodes CASTLGALYQPQHF.

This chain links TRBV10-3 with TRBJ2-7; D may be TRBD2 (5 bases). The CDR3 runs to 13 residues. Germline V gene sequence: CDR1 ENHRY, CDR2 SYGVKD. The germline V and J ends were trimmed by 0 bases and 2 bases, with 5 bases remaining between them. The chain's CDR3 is CAISESGTYEQYF. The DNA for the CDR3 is TGTGCCATCAGTGAGTCCGGGACCTACGAGCAGTACTTC.

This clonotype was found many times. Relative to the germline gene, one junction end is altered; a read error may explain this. The CDR3: CASTLDRVADTQYF. CDR3 DNA sequence: TGTGCCAGCACCTTAGACAGGGTCGCAGATACGCAGTATTTT. The gene calls are TRBV7-2 and TRBJ2-3, with 7 positions matching TRBD1. The CDR3 sequence is 14 residues long. Germline V gives CDR1 SGHTA, CDR2 FQGNSA. Based on the CDR3 plus reference TRBV7-2 and TRBJ2-3, the full variable domain is GAGVSQSPSNKVTEKGKDVELRCDPISGHTALYWYRQSLGQGLEFLIYFQGNSAPDKSGLPSDRFSAERTGGSVSTLTIQRTQQEDSAVYLCASTLDRVADTQYFGPGTRLTVL.

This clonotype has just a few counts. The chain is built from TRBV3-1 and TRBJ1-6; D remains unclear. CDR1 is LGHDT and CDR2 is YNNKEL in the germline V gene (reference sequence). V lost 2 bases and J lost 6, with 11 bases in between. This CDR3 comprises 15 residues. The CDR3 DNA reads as TGTGCCAGCAGCCAATCAGCGTTCGGTAATTCACCCCTCCACTTT. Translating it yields CASSQSAFGNSPLHF.

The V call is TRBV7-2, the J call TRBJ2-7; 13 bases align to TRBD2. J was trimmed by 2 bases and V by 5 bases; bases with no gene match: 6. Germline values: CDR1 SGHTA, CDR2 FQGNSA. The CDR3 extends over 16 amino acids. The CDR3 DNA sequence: TGTGCCAGCAGCCCACTAGCGGGAGGGCCTACCTACGAGCAGTACTTC. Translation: CASSPLAGGPTYEQYF.

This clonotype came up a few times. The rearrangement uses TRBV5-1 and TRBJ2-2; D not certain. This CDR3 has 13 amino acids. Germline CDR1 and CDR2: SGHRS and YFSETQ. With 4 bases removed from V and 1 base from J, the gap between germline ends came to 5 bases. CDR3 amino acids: CASSAGNTGELFF. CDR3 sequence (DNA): TGCGCCAGCAGCGCAGGGAACACCGGGGAGCTGTTTTTT.